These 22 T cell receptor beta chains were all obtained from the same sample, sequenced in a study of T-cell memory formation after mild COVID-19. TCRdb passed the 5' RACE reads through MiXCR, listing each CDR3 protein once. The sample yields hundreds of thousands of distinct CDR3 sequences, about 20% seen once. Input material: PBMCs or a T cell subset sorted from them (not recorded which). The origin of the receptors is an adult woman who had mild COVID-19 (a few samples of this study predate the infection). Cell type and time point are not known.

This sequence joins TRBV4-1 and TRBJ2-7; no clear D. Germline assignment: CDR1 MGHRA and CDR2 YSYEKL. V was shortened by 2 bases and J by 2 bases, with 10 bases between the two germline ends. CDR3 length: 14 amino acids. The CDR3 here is CASSQWQEAYEQYF. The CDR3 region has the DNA TGCGCCAGCAGCCAATGGCAGGAAGCCTACGAGCAGTACTTC.

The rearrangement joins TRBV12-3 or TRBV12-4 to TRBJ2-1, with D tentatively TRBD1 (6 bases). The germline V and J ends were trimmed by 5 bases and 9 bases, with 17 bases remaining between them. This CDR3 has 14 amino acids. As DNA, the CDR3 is TGTGCCAGCAGTCAGTCCCGGGACAAGGCTGAGCAGTTCTTC. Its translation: CASSQSRDKAEQFF.

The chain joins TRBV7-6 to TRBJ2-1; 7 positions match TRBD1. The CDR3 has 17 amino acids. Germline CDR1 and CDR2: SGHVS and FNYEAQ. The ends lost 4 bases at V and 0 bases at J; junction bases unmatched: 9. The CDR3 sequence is CASSSGQAMSSYNEQFF. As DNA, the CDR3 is TGTGCCAGCAGCTCAGGACAGGCGATGAGCTCCTACAATGAGCAGTTCTTC.

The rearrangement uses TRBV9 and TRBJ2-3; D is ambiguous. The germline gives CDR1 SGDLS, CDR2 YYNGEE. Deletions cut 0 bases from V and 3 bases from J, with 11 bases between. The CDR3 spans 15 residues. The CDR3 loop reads CASSVEGRMTDTQYF. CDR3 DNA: TGTGCCAGCAGCGTAGAAGGCAGGATGACAGATACGCAGTATTTT.

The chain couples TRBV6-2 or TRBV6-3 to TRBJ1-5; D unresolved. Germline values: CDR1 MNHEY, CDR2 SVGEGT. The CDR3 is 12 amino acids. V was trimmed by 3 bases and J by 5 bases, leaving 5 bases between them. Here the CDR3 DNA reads TGTGCCAGCAGTTATCGTGATCAGCCCCAGCATTTT. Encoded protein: CASSYRDQPQHF.

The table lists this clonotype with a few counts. The CDR3 loop reads CSARVSRTDTQYF. CDR3 nucleotide sequence: TGCAGTGCTAGGGTTTCCCGCACAGATACGCAGTATTTT. The rearrangement links TRBV20-1 to TRBJ2-3, with D unclear. Germline CDR1 DFQATT, CDR2 SNEGSKA (reference sequence). The CDR3 is made up of 13 amino acids. The V gene lost 3 bases and the J gene lost 1 base, with 8 bases spanning the gap.

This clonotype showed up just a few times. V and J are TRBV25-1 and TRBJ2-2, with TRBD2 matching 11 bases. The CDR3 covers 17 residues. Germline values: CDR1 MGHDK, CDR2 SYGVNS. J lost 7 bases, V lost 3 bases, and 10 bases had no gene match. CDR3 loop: CASSELASGRYIGELFF. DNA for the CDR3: TGTGCCAGCAGTGAGCTCGCTAGCGGGAGGTATATCGGGGAGCTGTTTTTT. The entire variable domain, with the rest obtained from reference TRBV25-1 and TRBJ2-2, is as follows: EADIYQTPRYLVIGTGKKITLECSQTMGHDKMYWYQQDPGMELHLIHYSYGVNSTEKGDLSSESTVSRIRTEHFPLTLESARPSHTSQYLCASSELASGRYIGELFFGEGSRLTVL.

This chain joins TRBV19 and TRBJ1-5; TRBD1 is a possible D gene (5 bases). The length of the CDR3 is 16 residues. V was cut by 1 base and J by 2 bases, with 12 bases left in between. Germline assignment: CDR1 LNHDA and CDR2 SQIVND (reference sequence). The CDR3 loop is CASSIGGTGRNQPQHF. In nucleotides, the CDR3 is TGTGCCAGTAGTATAGGAGGAACAGGCCGCAATCAGCCCCAGCATTTT.

In DNA form, the CDR3 reads TGTGCCAGCAGCCGTCTCCCGGAGGGAATCTTGGCTGGGGCCAACGTCCTGACTTTC. Protein sequence: CASSRLPEGILAGANVLTF. The rearrangement uses TRBV11-2 and TRBJ2-6; TRBD2 might be the D (6 bases). V lost 5 bases and J lost 2, with 22 bases in between. The germline V gene encodes CDR1 SGHAT and CDR2 FQNNGV. The length of the CDR3 is 19 residues.

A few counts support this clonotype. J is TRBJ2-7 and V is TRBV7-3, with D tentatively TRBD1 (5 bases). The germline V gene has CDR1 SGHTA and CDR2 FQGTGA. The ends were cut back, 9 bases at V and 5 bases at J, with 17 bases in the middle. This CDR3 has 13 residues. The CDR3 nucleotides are TGTGCCAGTGCGGTTTCATTAGGGGACGAGCAGTACTTC. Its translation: CASAVSLGDEQYF.

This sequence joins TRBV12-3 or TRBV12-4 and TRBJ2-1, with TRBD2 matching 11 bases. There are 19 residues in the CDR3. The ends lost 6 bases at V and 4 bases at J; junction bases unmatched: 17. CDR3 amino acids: CASSPTPGLAGGPYNEQFF. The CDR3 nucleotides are TGTGCCAGCAGCCCTACCCCCGGGCTAGCGGGAGGACCGTACAATGAGCAGTTCTTC.

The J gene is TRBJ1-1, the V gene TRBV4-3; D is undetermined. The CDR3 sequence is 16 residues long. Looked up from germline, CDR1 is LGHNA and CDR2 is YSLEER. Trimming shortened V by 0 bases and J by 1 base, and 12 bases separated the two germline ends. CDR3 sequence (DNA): TGCGCCAGCAGCCAAGATGAGAGGGAACGGAACACTGAAGCTTTCTTT. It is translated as CASSQDERERNTEAFF.

CDR3 loop: CASSIEVGEQYF. The CDR3 DNA is TGTGCCAGTAGTATCGAAGTGGGCGAGCAGTACTTC. The chain employs TRBV19 and TRBJ2-7; D call uncertain. CDR1 LNHDA and CDR2 SQIVND come from the germline V gene (reference sequence). V lost 3 bases and J lost 6, with 9 bases in between. The CDR3 is 12 residues long.

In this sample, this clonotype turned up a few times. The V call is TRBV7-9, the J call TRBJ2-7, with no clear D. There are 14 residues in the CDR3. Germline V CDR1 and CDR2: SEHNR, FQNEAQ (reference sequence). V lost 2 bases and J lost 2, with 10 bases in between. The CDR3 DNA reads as TGTGCCAGCAGCTTACCCCGAGGACCCTACGAGCAGTACTTC. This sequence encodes CASSLPRGPYEQYF.

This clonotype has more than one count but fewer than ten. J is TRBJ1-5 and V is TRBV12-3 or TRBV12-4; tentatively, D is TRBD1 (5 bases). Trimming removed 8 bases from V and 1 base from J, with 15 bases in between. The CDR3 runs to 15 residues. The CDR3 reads CASWVGAGSNQPQHF. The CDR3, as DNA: TGTGCCAGCTGGGTGGGAGCAGGGAGCAATCAGCCCCAGCATTTT.

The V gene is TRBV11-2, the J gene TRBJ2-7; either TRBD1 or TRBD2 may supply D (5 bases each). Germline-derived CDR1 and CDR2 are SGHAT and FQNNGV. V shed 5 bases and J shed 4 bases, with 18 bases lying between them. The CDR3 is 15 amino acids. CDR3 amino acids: CASSPVLGARYEQYF. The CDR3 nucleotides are TGTGCCAGCAGCCCGGTACTAGGGGCGCGGTACGAGCAGTACTTC.

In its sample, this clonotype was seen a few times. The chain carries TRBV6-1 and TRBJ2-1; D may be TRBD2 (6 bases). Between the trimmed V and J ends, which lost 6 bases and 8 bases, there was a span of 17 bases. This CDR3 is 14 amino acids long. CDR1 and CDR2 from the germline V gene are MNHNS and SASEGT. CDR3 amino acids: CASSDGLSVDEQFF. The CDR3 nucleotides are TGTGCCAGCAGCGACGGACTATCTGTAGATGAGCAGTTCTTC.

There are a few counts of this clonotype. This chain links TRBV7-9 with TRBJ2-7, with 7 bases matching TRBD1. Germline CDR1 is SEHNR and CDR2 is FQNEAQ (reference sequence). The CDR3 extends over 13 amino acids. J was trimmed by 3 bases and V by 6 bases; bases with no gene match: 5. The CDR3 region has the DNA TGTGCCAGCAGAACCACAGGGGTCTACGAGCAGTACTTC. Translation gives CASRTTGVYEQYF.

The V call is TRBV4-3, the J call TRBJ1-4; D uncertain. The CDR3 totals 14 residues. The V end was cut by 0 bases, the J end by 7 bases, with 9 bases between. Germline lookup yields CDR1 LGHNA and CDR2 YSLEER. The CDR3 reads CASSQEWVGEKLFF. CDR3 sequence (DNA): TGCGCCAGCAGCCAAGAGTGGGTCGGTGAAAAACTGTTTTTT.

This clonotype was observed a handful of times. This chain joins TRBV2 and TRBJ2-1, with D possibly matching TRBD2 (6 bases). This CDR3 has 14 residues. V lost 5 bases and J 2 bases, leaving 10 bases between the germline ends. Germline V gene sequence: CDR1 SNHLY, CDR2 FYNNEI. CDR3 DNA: TGTGCCAGCAGTTGGGACTGGACCTACAATGAGCAGTTCTTC. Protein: CASSWDWTYNEQFF. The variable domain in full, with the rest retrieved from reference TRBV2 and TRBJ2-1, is EPEVTQTPSHQVTQMGQEVILRCVPISNHLYFYWYRQILGQKVEFLVSFYNNEISEKSEIFDDQFSVERPDGSNFTLKIRSTKLEDSAMYFCASSWDWTYNEQFFGPGTRLTVL.

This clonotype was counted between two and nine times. CDR3 sequence reads: CATVLGAHGNTIYF. The CDR3 DNA reads TGTGCCACCGTTTTGGGGGCGCATGGAAACACCATATATTTT. This sequence joins TRBV7-2 and TRBJ1-3; TRBD1 might be the D (6 bases). The CDR3 runs 14 residues. Germline V gives CDR1 SGHTA, CDR2 FQGNSA. V was trimmed by 10 bases and J by 3 bases, leaving 16 bases between them.

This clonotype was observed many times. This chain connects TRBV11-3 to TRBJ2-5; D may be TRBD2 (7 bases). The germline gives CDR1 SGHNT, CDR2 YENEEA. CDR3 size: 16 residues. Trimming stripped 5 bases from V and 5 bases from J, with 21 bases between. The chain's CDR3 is CASSPLGGLRGETQYF. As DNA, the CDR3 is TGTGCCAGCAGCCCACTGGGGGGGCTGAGAGGGGAGACCCAGTACTTC.